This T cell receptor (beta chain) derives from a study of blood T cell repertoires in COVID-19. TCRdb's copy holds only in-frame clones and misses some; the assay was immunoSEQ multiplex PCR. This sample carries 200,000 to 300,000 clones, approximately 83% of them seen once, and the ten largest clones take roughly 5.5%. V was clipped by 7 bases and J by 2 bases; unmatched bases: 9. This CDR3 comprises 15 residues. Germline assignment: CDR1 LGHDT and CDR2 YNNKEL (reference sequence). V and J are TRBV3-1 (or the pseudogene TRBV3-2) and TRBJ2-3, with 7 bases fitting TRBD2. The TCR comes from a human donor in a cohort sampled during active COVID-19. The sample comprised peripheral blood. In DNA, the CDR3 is TGTGCCAGCAACGCCGGGACTACTTACACAGATACGCAGTATTTT. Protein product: CASNAGTTYTDTQYF.